This T cell receptor beta chain was profiled in a study of T-cell memory formation after mild COVID-19. The study, taken as a whole, reports: Memory cells collected pre-infection included some clones that later responded, suggesting cross-reactive memory joined. Later expanders leaned CD4+, whereas clones that contracted between day 15 and 85 were balanced CD4/CD8.

About this clonotype itself: Its antigen is as yet unknown.

TCRdb reprocessed the 5' RACE reads via MiXCR and lists one record per CDR3 protein. This sample has hundreds of thousands of distinct CDR3 sequences, with about a fifth found just once. CDR1 is KGHSH, CDR2 LQKENI, per germline. Trimming took off 3 bases at V and 2 bases at J, with 9 bases between the two ends. The CDR3 runs 14 residues. The receptor comes from an adult woman who had mild COVID-19 (a few samples of this study predate the infection). Cell type and time point are not known. Material: PBMCs or a T cell subset sorted from them (not recorded which). V gene TRBV18 combines with J gene TRBJ2-3; either TRBD1 or TRBD2 may supply D (5 bases each). The CDR3 coding sequence is TGTGCCAGCTCACCGGGTGGGACCACAGATACGCAGTATTTT. Translation: CASSPGGTTDTQYF.